This TCR beta chain emerged from a study of shared clonotypes between healthy human individuals. On the study more broadly: Each donor's CD8 memory used one plate, CD8 naive two, each CD4 subset three.

Only Caucasian adults living in Nashville, Tennessee made up the donor group. CD4+ cell separation produced CD45RA+ naive and CD45RA-negative memory subsets. The V gene's germline CDR1 is SGHRS and CDR2 YFSETQ. V lost 0 bases and J lost 4, with 7 bases in between. CDR3 length: 13 amino acids. This clone was counted ten times or more. The deep-level immunoSEQ assay was used. Profiling relied on immunoSEQ multiplex PCR, and the TCRdb table lists in-frame clones only, not all of them. The sample has 550,000 to 700,000 clones, about three quarters seen once; the top ten hold 1.5% to 2%. This rearrangement joins TRBV5-1 to TRBJ1-2, with D uncertain. This TCR derives from a woman younger than 45 in good health. Sequenced input: memory CD4+ T cells sorted from blood. Subset here: CD45RA-negative fraction. In DNA, the CDR3 is TGCGCCAGCAGCTTGGTCGGAGCCTATGGCTACACCTTC. Protein product: CASSLVGAYGYTF. Supplemented by reference TRBV5-1 and TRBJ1-2, the full variable domain reads KAGVTQTPRYLIKTRGQQVTLSCSPISGHRSVSWYQQTPGQGLQFLFEYFSETQRNKGNFPGRFSGRQFSNSRSEMNVSTLELGDSALYLCASSLVGAYGYTFGSGTRLTVV.